This T cell receptor (beta chain) was identified in a study of blood T cell repertoires in COVID-19. Source study methods: How many nucleated cells were present was estimated from reference gene primer amplification. Assay: immunoSEQ multiplex PCR; the TCRdb copy retains only in-frame clones and omits some. V, J and clone size are those of that table, while D and trimming were read from the DNA. This table holds about 490,000 clones, approximately 83% found once. Unmatched junction bases numbered 5, after V lost 2 bases and J lost 4 bases. The CDR3 totals 16 residues. The germline gives CDR1 MDHEN, CDR2 SYDVKM.

The sample consisted of peripheral blood. V usage is TRBV28 and J usage is TRBJ1-6; 7 bases align to TRBD1. This sequence originates from a human donor in a cohort sampled during active COVID-19. The CDR3 here is CASSLPLTGYNSPLHF. Here the CDR3 DNA reads TGTGCCAGCAGTTTACCTTTGACAGGGTATAATTCACCCCTCCACTTT.